This TCR beta chain originates from a study of blood T cell repertoires in COVID-19. Overall study: Samples came from the United States, Italy and Spain, spanning acute and convalescent COVID-19.

V dropped 8 bases and J dropped 6 bases, with 13 bases sitting between them. The CDR3 sequence is 12 residues long. Looked up from germline, CDR1 is LNHDA and CDR2 is SQIVND (reference sequence). Generated by immunoSEQ multiplex PCR, the TCRdb table keeps only in-frame clones and is missing some. This sample yields around 100,000 clones, of which around nine tenths are seen a single time; about 5.3% belongs to the top ten. Sequencing was done on a sample of peripheral blood. J is TRBJ1-1 and V is TRBV19; D gene unclear. This TCR came from a human donor in a cohort sampled during active COVID-19. CDR3 DNA sequence: TGTGCCAGTTTAACAGTGGGCGCTGAAGCTTTCTTT. The encoded protein is CASLTVGAEAFF.